The 13 T cell receptor beta chains reported below all come from one sample, sequenced in a study of Graves' ophthalmopathy and Graves' hyperthyroidism. Amplifying from RNA transcripts, the study obtained TCR beta CDR3 regions. The first-round RT-PCR employed HTBI primers together with the Qiagen OneStep RT-PCR kit. A multiplex PCR was then performed as the second round. TCRdb reanalysed the multiplex PCR reads using MiXCR and keeps one entry per CDR3 protein. This table has about 420,000 distinct CDR3 sequences, over 20% appearing once. Sample: peripheral blood. The receptors stem from a woman between 18 and 30 years old with stable Graves' hyperthyroidism.

On this clonotype itself: The junction does not match germline at one end; this may be a read error. The chain joins TRBV28 to TRBJ1-6; TRBD1 agrees at 10 bases. Germline loops: CDR1 MDHEN, CDR2 SYDVKM. The CDR3 has 15 residues. The CDR3 is CANSLGGTGDSPLHF. CDR3 DNA sequence: TGTGCCAACAGTTTAGGCGGGACAGGGGACTCACCCCTCCACTTT.

This clonotype has at least ten counts. V gene TRBV20-1 combines with J gene TRBJ1-1, with 9 bases matching TRBD1. This CDR3 contains 15 residues. V was clipped by 4 bases and J by 5 bases; unmatched bases: 11. Germline V gene sequence: CDR1 DFQATT, CDR2 SNEGSKA (reference sequence). CDR3 sequence: CSAKSHRGLETEAFF. The CDR3 DNA reads TGCAGTGCTAAGTCCCACAGGGGGCTAGAAACTGAAGCTTTCTTT.

There are many counts of this clonotype. The V gene is TRBV5-6, the J gene TRBJ2-2; D uncertain. The CDR3 sequence is 16 residues long. V lost 1 base and J 4 bases, leaving 14 bases between the germline ends. Germline CDR1 is SGHDT and CDR2 is YYEEEE. The CDR3 sequence is CASSLKESVGTGELFF. Written as DNA, the CDR3 is TGTGCCAGCAGCTTGAAGGAGAGTGTGGGCACCGGGGAGCTGTTTTTT.

This rearrangement joins TRBV24-1 to TRBJ2-2; a possible D gene is TRBD2 (6 bases). The CDR3 runs to 17 residues. Germline V gene data show CDR1 as KGHDR and CDR2 as SFDVKD. Trimming removed 3 bases at V and 4 bases at J, with 17 bases between. CDR3 loop: CATSDAPGTGGTGELFF. The CDR3 DNA reads as TGTGCCACCAGTGATGCGCCGGGGACCGGGGGCACCGGGGAGCTGTTTTTT.

The table lists this clonotype with many counts. This sequence joins TRBV29-1 and TRBJ1-1; 9 bases map to TRBD1. The CDR3 is 17 residues long. The V gene's germline CDR1 is SQVTM and CDR2 ANQGSEA. V gave up 7 bases and J gave up 5 bases; unmatched junction bases: 20. For the CDR3, the DNA is TGCAGCGCCGCTTGGCCTACAGGGGGCGCGAGGTGGACTGAAGCTTTCTTT. Translated, it gives CSAAWPTGGARWTEAFF.

This clonotype was seen ten or more times. This sequence joins TRBV7-2 and TRBJ2-7, with D maybe TRBD2 (5 bases). This CDR3 has 13 residues. The V end was cut by 1 base, the J end by 5 bases, with 9 bases between. Germline values: CDR1 SGHTA, CDR2 FQGNSA. Here the CDR3 DNA reads TGTGCCAGCAGCTTAGTTGGACTCGACGAGCAGTACTTC. This gives the protein CASSLVGLDEQYF.

This clonotype has more than one count but fewer than ten. The chain couples TRBV6-1 to TRBJ2-2; the D gene is possibly TRBD2 (6 bases). With 5 bases removed from V and 5 bases from J, the gap between germline ends came to 21 bases. Germline V CDR1 and CDR2: MNHNS, SASEGT. The CDR3 loop spans 17 amino acids. CDR3 nucleotide sequence: TGTGCCAGCAGTACCCTCCATCCGGGACTTAAGACCGGGGAGCTGTTTTTT. It encodes CASSTLHPGLKTGELFF.

This clonotype was detected ten times or more. The rearrangement joins TRBV18 to TRBJ2-7; 9 bases match TRBD1. This CDR3 comprises 15 residues. Trimming cost V 1 base and J 2 bases; bases outside gene matches: 3. Germline values: CDR1 KGHSH, CDR2 LQKENI. The CDR3 bases are TGTGCCAGCTCACCACAGGGACAGGGAGCCTACGAGCAGTACTTC. Its translation is CASSPQGQGAYEQYF. Full variable domain (outside the CDR3, taken from reference TRBV18 and TRBJ2-7): NAGVMQNPRHLVRRRGQEARLRCSPMKGHSHVYWYRQLPEEGLKFMVYLQKENIIDESGMPKERFSAEFPKEGPSILRIQQVVRGDSAAYFCASSPQGQGAYEQYFGPGTRLTVT.

This clonotype occurred a few times. This sequence joins TRBV4-1 and TRBJ2-5; TRBD1 matches at 7 bases. V trimming: 1 base; J trimming: 0 bases; junction bases outside the gene matches: 2. Germline V lookup: CDR1 MGHRA, CDR2 YSYEKL. The CDR3 has 15 residues. The CDR3 sequence: CASSQVGTDQETQYF. CDR3 in DNA: TGCGCCAGCAGCCAAGTCGGGACAGACCAAGAGACCCAGTACTTC.

The sample holds one count of this clonotype. The rearrangement uses TRBV6-5 and TRBJ1-5, with a tentative D call TRBD1 (6 bases). This CDR3 contains 11 residues. V lost 7 bases, J lost 15 bases, and 16 bases lay in between. Germline V gives CDR1 MNHEY, CDR2 SVGAGI. The CDR3 DNA is TGTGCCAGCACTTTTCACAGGGATATGCATTTT. Protein: CASTFHRDMHF.

There are a few counts of this clonotype. V is TRBV11-2 and J is TRBJ2-5; tentative D call: TRBD2 (6 bases). CDR3 length: 14 residues. CDR1 and CDR2 from the germline V gene are SGHAT and FQNNGV. Trimming stripped 5 bases from V and 0 bases from J, with 10 bases between. As DNA, the CDR3 is TGTGCCAGCAGCCCCGGGGGTGACCAAGAGACCCAGTACTTC. This sequence encodes CASSPGGDQETQYF.

This clonotype occurred many times. The CDR3 does not close with the conserved phenylalanine or tryptophan, likely indicating a read error. J is TRBJ2-7 and V is TRBV7-8; unclear D gene. This CDR3 is 15 amino acids long. The V end was cut by 1 base, the J end by 1 base, with 11 bases between. CDR1 is SGHVS and CDR2 is FQNEAQ in the germline V gene. The CDR3 sequence: CASSLVLRSSYEQYY. CDR3 nucleotides: TGTGCCAGCAGCTTAGTTTTGCGCTCATCCTACGAGCAGTACTAC.

The rearrangement uses TRBV7-8 and TRBJ2-7; D may be TRBD1 (6 bases). Germline V gives CDR1 SGHVS, CDR2 FQNEAQ. V shed 4 bases and J shed 7 bases, with 17 bases lying between them. The CDR3 has 14 amino acids. CDR3 residues: CASSSDRKAGEQYF. For the CDR3, the DNA is TGTGCCAGCAGCTCCGACAGGAAGGCAGGGGAGCAGTACTTC.